The clone carrying this TCR beta chain was counted once. Its antigen is still unknown. TCRdb's copy holds only in-frame clones and misses some; the assay was immunoSEQ multiplex PCR. The table shows roughly 320,000 clones, with 80% to 90% occurring only once. The germline V and J ends were trimmed by 3 bases and 0 bases, with 14 bases remaining between them. From germline, CDR1 is SGHRS and CDR2 YFSETQ. The CDR3 is 16 amino acids. The treatment was: around 19 received Ad26.COV2.S at low or high dose, single or two shots; about 5 received placebo; per-sample allocation not given. The samples were gathered on day 63 after the first injection of vaccine or placebo. An adult donor aged 18-55 years was enrolled in Boston. These data are taken from a study of Ad26.COV2.S vaccination and SARS-CoV-2 variants. On the study more broadly: Donor participated within the Ad26.COV2.S arm of the COV1001 trial. Ad26.COV2.S given intramuscularly, once or twice 56 days apart.

Study conclusions and caveats: Vaccinees and placebo recipients showed similar non-spike TCR breadth.

V is TRBV5-1 and J is TRBJ2-3; D gene uncertain. The input for sequencing was peripheral blood, taken in a trial of Ad26.COV2.S vaccine versus placebo. The receptor comes from a person aged 18 to 65 who received the Ad26.COV2.S COVID-19 vaccine or a placebo. The CDR3 sequence is CASSSGDFPSTDTQYF. CDR3 nucleotides: TGCGCCAGCAGCTCTGGTGATTTTCCTAGCACAGATACGCAGTATTTT.